This T cell receptor beta chain was captured by sequencing in a study of T cells after yellow fever vaccination. Findings and caveats of the study: Most primary-vaccination clones reappeared after the booster (just under 98% CD4, 88% CD8).

This clonotype was found a few times. Its antigen is not identified. The V and J ends lost 7 bases and 2 bases respectively, with 21 bases between them. The CDR3 is 16 amino acids. Looked up from germline, CDR1 is SGHTA and CDR2 is FQGNSA. Synthesis of TCR cDNA relied on 5'RACE template switching, which attached a universal primer site and UMIs. TCRdb passed the 5' RACE reads through MiXCR, listing each CDR3 protein once. The sample contains 500,000 to 650,000 distinct CDR3 sequences, roughly an eighth of which appear only once. This rearrangement joins TRBV7-2 to TRBJ2-7, with D hard to call. The sample here was PBMCs, taken on the day of the yellow fever booster vaccination. The clonotype comes from a man younger than 45 who received the YFV17D yellow fever vaccine. The CDR3 region is CASTKLVGSSAYEQYF. CDR3 coding DNA: TGTGCCAGCACCAAACTTGTGGGCTCAAGCGCCTACGAGCAGTACTTC.